The 8 T cell receptor beta chains given below trace back to one sample, sequenced in a study of Graves' ophthalmopathy and Graves' hyperthyroidism. Amplification of the TCR beta CDR3 regions used RNA transcripts (as template). HTBI-primed RT-PCR formed the first round, and a multiplex PCR formed the second. In TCRdb, the multiplex PCR reads were re-called with MiXCR into one record per CDR3 protein. The sample lists about 620,000 distinct CDR3 sequences; about 20% were seen once. The material sequenced was peripheral blood. The receptors were sampled from a woman between 18 and 30 years old with stable Graves' hyperthyroidism. Some clones in this sample may be carry-over from other donors' samples.

Ten or more counts support this clonotype. The chain has TRBV11-2 and TRBJ2-7; maybe TRBD1 (5 bases). The CDR3 extends over 13 amino acids. V was shortened by 8 bases and J by 0 bases, with 11 bases between the two germline ends. Germline V lookup: CDR1 SGHAT, CDR2 FQNNGV. The CDR3 bases are TGTGCCAGCCGAGGCAGGGTCTCCTACGAGCAGTACTTC. Residues: CASRGRVSYEQYF. The variable domain in full, with the rest retrieved from reference TRBV11-2 and TRBJ2-7, is EAGVAQSPRYKIIEKRQSVAFWCNPISGHATLYWYQQILGQGPKLLIQFQNNGVVDDSQLPKDRFSAERLKGVDSTLKIQPAKLEDSAVYLCASRGRVSYEQYFGPGTRLTVT.

This clonotype turned up a few times. This chain links TRBV20-1 with TRBJ2-3; 15 bases map to TRBD2. Germline assignment: CDR1 DFQATT and CDR2 SNEGSKA (reference sequence). With 3 bases clipped from V and 2 bases from J, the junction kept 9 bases outside the gene matches. This CDR3 region has 18 residues. CDR3 protein: CSASRSRTSGRATDTQYF. The CDR3 DNA follows: TGCAGTGCTAGTCGATCAAGGACTAGCGGGAGGGCCACAGATACGCAGTATTTT.

This clonotype was seen ten or more times. The chain joins TRBV18 to TRBJ2-5, with D possibly being TRBD1 (6 bases). Per the germline V gene, CDR1 is KGHSH and CDR2 is LQKENI. Deletions cut 5 bases from V and 5 bases from J, with 18 bases between. The CDR3 sequence is 15 residues long. The CDR3 reads CASSTYGQFMETQYF. The CDR3 DNA reads as TGTGCCAGCTCAACATACGGACAGTTTATGGAGACCCAGTACTTC.

This clonotype appeared many times. The V gene is TRBV12-3 or TRBV12-4, the J gene TRBJ2-7; D is perhaps TRBD1 (6 bases). V shed 6 bases and J shed 2 bases, with 17 bases lying between them. CDR3 length equals 15 residues. The CDR3 loop is CASSPSQGDTYEQYF. The DNA for the CDR3 is TGTGCCAGCAGCCCTTCACAGGGTGACACCTACGAGCAGTACTTC.

This clonotype was recorded at least ten times. The chain has TRBV6-2 or TRBV6-3 and TRBJ1-1, with D hard to call. The CDR3 is 11 residues long. V was clipped by 10 bases and J by 5 bases, with 11 bases between them. The germline gives CDR1 MNHEY, CDR2 SVGEGT. CDR3 nucleotide sequence: TGTGCCACCGGTCGTTTGACTGAAGCTTTCTTT. The encoded protein is CATGRLTEAFF.

Ten or more counts support this clonotype. The CDR3 DNA sequence: TGTGCCAGCAGCCAGAAGGTGGGGCGTCTCTCTGAAGCTTTCTTT. It is translated as CASSQKVGRLSEAFF. The rearrangement joins TRBV14 to TRBJ1-1, with D perhaps TRBD1 (5 bases). CDR3 length: 15 residues. The V and J ends lost 3 bases and 6 bases respectively, with 17 bases between them. Germline CDR1 SGHDN, CDR2 FVKESK.

The J gene is TRBJ2-7, the V gene TRBV7-3; 8 bases fit TRBD1. The V gene end was trimmed by 4 bases and the J gene end by 8 bases; junction bases not matched to a gene: 7. Germline CDR1 and CDR2: SGHTA and FQGTGA. CDR3 size: 13 residues. CDR3 nucleotides: TGTGCCAGCAGCTCCTACAGGGGGGCGAAGCAGTACTTC. This encodes CASSSYRGAKQYF.

The chain carries TRBV28 and TRBJ2-7; D is unresolved. The CDR3 has 14 amino acids. Germline V CDR1 and CDR2: MDHEN, SYDVKM. Trimming cost V 2 bases and J 4 bases, with 12 bases left between them. CDR3 loop: CASSLLGRSYEQYF. CDR3 in DNA: TGTGCCAGCAGTTTACTGGGAAGGTCTTACGAGCAGTACTTC.